The 5 T cell receptor beta chains reported below all come from one sample, sequenced in a study of cytomegalovirus exposure and HLA in healthy donors. Repertoires were generated with immunoSEQ multiplex PCR, while TCRdb's copy carries only in-frame clones and drops some. The table includes about 310,000 clones, nearly 90% detected once. The sample taken for sequencing was PBMCs. The receptors originated from a man in his thirties or forties in good health and CMV-seronegative.

The CDR3 here is CASSAATGAGYTF. The CDR3, as DNA: TGTGCCAGCAGCGCGGCGACAGGAGCCGGCTACACCTTC. The chain couples TRBV5-4 to TRBJ1-2; the D gene is possibly TRBD1 (6 bases). Trimming left V 4 bases short and J 8 bases short, with 15 bases between. Germline V gives CDR1 SGHNT, CDR2 YYREEE (reference sequence). The CDR3 extends over 13 amino acids.

J is TRBJ1-1 and V is TRBV7-9; D might be TRBD1 (6 bases). Germline V gene lookup returns CDR1 SEHNR and CDR2 FQNEAQ (reference sequence). Trimming took off 5 bases at V and 2 bases at J, with 15 bases between the two ends. The CDR3 covers 15 residues. The CDR3 nucleotides read TGTGCCAGCAGCGCCCCAGGACAGTCCAACACTGAAGCTTTCTTT. Translation gives CASSAPGQSNTEAFF. Together with reference TRBV7-9 and TRBJ1-1, the CDR3 gives the full variable domain: DTGVSQNPRHKITKRGQNVTFRCDPISEHNRLYWYRQTLGQGPEFLTYFQNEAQLEKSRLLSDRFSAERPKGSFSTLEIQRTEQGDSAMYLCASSAPGQSNTEAFFGQGTRLTVV.

The chain carries TRBV18 and TRBJ1-1, with 10 nucleotides matching TRBD1. Germline lookup yields CDR1 KGHSH and CDR2 LQKENI. The length of the CDR3 is 16 residues. The V and J ends lost 3 bases and 0 bases, in that order; junction bases with no gene match: 4. The CDR3 nucleotides are TGTGCCAGCTCACCCGGACAGGGGGTTATGAACACTGAAGCTTTCTTT. This encodes CASSPGQGVMNTEAFF. Supplemented by reference TRBV18 and TRBJ1-1, the full variable domain reads NAGVMQNPRHLVRRRGQEARLRCSPMKGHSHVYWYRQLPEEGLKFMVYLQKENIIDESGMPKERFSAEFPKEGPSILRIQQVVRGDSAAYFCASSPGQGVMNTEAFFGQGTRLTVV.

As regards this clone: The sample contains more than one DNA sequence encoding this CDR3. The V gene is TRBV30, the J gene TRBJ2-5, with TRBD2 identical over 12 bases. The CDR3 totals 13 residues. Trimming removed 4 bases from V and 6 bases from J; junction bases left unmatched: 3. Germline V CDR1 and CDR2: GTSNPN, SVGIG (reference sequence). The CDR3 region is CAWTSGGAKTQYF. The CDR3, as DNA: TGTGCCTGGACTAGCGGGGGGGCGAAGACCCAGTACTTC.

The chain employs TRBV7-9 and TRBJ2-1, with TRBD2 matching over 8 bases. With 5 bases clipped from V and 8 bases from J, the junction kept 14 bases outside the gene matches. From germline, CDR1 is SEHNR and CDR2 FQNEAQ (reference sequence). The CDR3 extends over 16 amino acids. In DNA, the CDR3 is TGTGCCAGCAGCGAAACGCCGGGACTAGGGGTGGATGAGCAGTTCTTC. This gives the protein CASSETPGLGVDEQFF.